This entry is about one T cell receptor (beta chain). This clone was detected a few times. Its antigen is currently not known. It has no much larger one-base neighbor in the sample; base qualities were not kept. The germline V and J ends show losses of 0 bases and 8 bases respectively, and no gene match explains 4 bases of the junction. CDR1 and CDR2, looked up from the germline V gene (reference sequence), are SGHKS and YYEKEE. Including cysteine and phenylalanine, the CDR3 has 15 amino acids. The retained sequence is limited to the CDR3, 45 bases, with the frame set at the first base. TCR beta chain CDR3 regions were immunosequenced using the ImmunoSEQ Assay (Adaptive Biotechnologies). Processing in the source paper ran as follows. The ImmunoSEQ Analyzer platform was used to export TCRB rearrangements, read counts, read proportions and gene usage. T-cell clonality was calculated from productive rearrangements as 1 minus Pielou's evenness. In the clonal space homeostasis analysis, clonotypes were binned as rare, small, medium, large or hyperexpanded (0.01 to 1 of the repertoire). TCR productive clonality was compared across immune clusters C1, C2 and C3 using the Wilcoxon rank sum test. TCRdb obtained this table from immuneACCESS and retained in-frame rearrangements with V and J assigned. These tables miss some clones; where compared with another copy, unresolved V genes account for less than half of the shortfall, and the remainder is unexplained. The DNA was the basis for D and trimming; V, J and clone size are from that table. Counted in this sample were roughly 10,000 clones; 71% of them appeared once. The ten largest make up around 20% of the sample.

The sample originates from a study of the immune and genomic landscape of osteosarcoma (dated by TCRdb to the early 2020s). As for the study more broadly: The overall cohort was composed of a few dozen pediatric and adult patients with high-grade osteosarcoma, and a median age at diagnosis of roughly 25 years (range roughly 5-85) was recorded. Poor-risk disease was overrepresented in the cohort, as 73% of patients had an unfavorable pathologic response to standard therapy and more than 55% were deceased. Patients in the overall cohort were 60% male, and roughly 76% presented with localized disease at diagnosis. To define immunogenic potential, the study profiled osteosarcoma specimens using whole genome, RNA and T-cell receptor sequencing along with immunohistochemistry and reverse phase protein arrays. TCR sequencing results were integrated with transcriptome, protein array and immunostaining data to characterize the osteosarcoma immunogenomic landscape. An explanation for the limited clinical activity of immune checkpoint inhibitors in osteosarcoma was sought in the study. Three patients contributed two samples from the same tumor site. Beyond this particular receptor, the publication reports: The clonality benchmarks were taken from external normal skin and healthy peripheral blood data instead of from matched normal tissue. TCR productive clonality was higher in the immune-hot C3 cluster than the cold C1 cluster but still low overall. Alongside the frozen tumor specimens, matched blood was collected from only two patients. No statistical method determined sample size because osteosarcoma is rare and all possible samples were collected. Overall, productive TCR clonality was low, with an average of 0.09 and a maximum of 0.3, which suggests limited T-cell clonal expansion. In five cases a single hyperexpanded clone dominated the repertoire, and each of those five cases had fewer than 100 T-cell clonotypes.

Specimens were post-treatment primary, local recurrence and metastasis tumors from poor-prognosis patients. The clonotype was recovered from a human donor with osteosarcoma. The chain is encoded by TRBV5-5 joined to TRBJ2-1, with 11 bases matching TRBD2. The sequencing sample was made of osteosarcoma tumor tissue from the lung. The DNA sequence is TGTGCCAGCAGCTTGGTACTAGCGGGAGCGTATGAGCAGTTCTTC. Translation gives CASSLVLAGAYEQFF. The full variable domain, completed from the reference TRBV5-5 and TRBJ2-1 proteins outside the CDR3, reads DAGVTQSPTHLIKTRGQQVTLRCSPISGHKSVSWYQQVLGQGPQFIFQYYEKEERGRGNFPDRFSARQFPNYSSELNVNALLLGDSALYLCASSLVLAGAYEQFFGPGTRLTVL.